This T cell receptor beta chain was sequenced during a study of blood T cell repertoires in COVID-19. Libraries were prepared by immunoSEQ multiplex PCR; TCRdb keeps only in-frame clonotypes and omits some of them. The sample holds about 400,000 clones, around 87% seen once. This CDR3 is 14 amino acids long. The ends were cut back, 0 bases at V and 3 bases at J, with 8 bases in the middle. The germline V gene encodes CDR1 MGHRA and CDR2 YSYEKL. This chain links TRBV4-1 with TRBJ1-2, with a possible D match to TRBD1 (6 bases). The sequence was collected from a woman between 50 and 59 years old who had recovered from COVID-19. Sequencing was done on a sample of PBMCs or T cells enriched from blood (not recorded which). The CDR3 here is CASSQEWTDYGYTF. The DNA for the CDR3 is TGCGCCAGCAGCCAAGAGTGGACAGACTATGGCTACACCTTC.